A selection of T cell receptor beta chains follows, all from one sample in a study of cytomegalovirus exposure and HLA in healthy donors. TCRdb keeps only in-frame clones here, not all; method: immunoSEQ multiplex PCR. The profile covers roughly 130,000 clones, with around 78% appearing a single time and around 1.8% taken by the ten largest. What was sequenced was PBMCs. These receptors were collected from a woman between 35 and 50 years old in good health and CMV-seronegative. CDR3s include the opening cysteine and the closing phenylalanine or tryptophan. D genes are given only for firm matches. Clone size appears in some rows only: once, few, many, or a class for an expanded clone.

length: 13
V: TRBV27
D: -
size: -
J: TRBJ1-1
CDR3: CASSRGKDTEAFF
DNA: TGTGCCAGCAGCAGGGGTAAGGACACTGAAGCTTTCTTT

length: 16
V: TRBV11-2
D: -
size: few
J: TRBJ2-7
CDR3: CASSLMSGLTSYEQYF
DNA: TGTGCCAGCAGCTTAATGTCTGGCTTAACCTCCTACGAGCAGTACTTC

length: 11
V: TRBV30
D: -
size: few
J: TRBJ2-7
CDR3: CAWSVSYEQYF
DNA: TGTGCCTGGAGCGTTTCCTACGAGCAGTACTTC

length: 13
V: TRBV28
D: -
size: -
J: TRBJ1-2
CDR3: CASSPTGLYGYTF
DNA: TGTGCCAGCAGTCCAACAGGCCTCTATGGCTACACCTTC

length: 15
V: TRBV19
D: TRBD1
size: -
J: TRBJ1-5
CDR3: CASSPPQGVIQPQHF
DNA: TGTGCCAGTAGTCCCCCTCAGGGGGTGATTCAGCCCCAGCATTTT

length: 15
V: TRBV28
D: TRBD2
size: -
J: TRBJ2-3
CDR3: CASSFLAGGSDTQYF
DNA: TGTGCCAGCAGTTTTCTAGCGGGAGGATCAGATACGCAGTATTTT

length: 14
V: TRBV30
D: -
size: -
J: TRBJ1-6
CDR3: CAWSDDRNNSPLHF
DNA: TGTGCCTGGAGCGATGACAGGAATAATTCACCCCTCCACTTT

length: 18
V: TRBV18
D: TRBD2
size: -
J: TRBJ2-3
CDR3: CASSITRLAGRGTDTQYF
DNA: TGTGCCAGCTCAATTACGCGGCTAGCGGGACGTGGCACAGATACGCAGTATTTT

length: 16
V: TRBV5-1
D: TRBD2
size: -
J: TRBJ2-1
CDR3: CASSTGISGRANEQFF
DNA: TGCGCCAGCTCAACCGGGATTAGCGGGAGGGCCAATGAGCAGTTCTTC

length: 16
V: TRBV6-1
D: TRBD1
size: -
J: TRBJ1-2
CDR3: CASSERPDRGLRGYTF
DNA: TGTGCCAGCAGTGAGCGACCGGACAGGGGGTTGCGTGGCTACACCTTC

length: 14
V: TRBV5-1
D: -
size: -
J: TRBJ1-5
CDR3: CASSSDGGDQPQHF
DNA: TGCGCCAGCAGCTCGGACGGGGGGGATCAGCCCCAGCATTTT

length: 16
V: TRBV27
D: TRBD1
size: -
J: TRBJ2-1
CDR3: CASSPRRQGLNNEQFF
DNA: TGTGCCAGCAGTCCCCGACGACAGGGGTTAAACAATGAGCAGTTCTTC

length: 14
V: TRBV7-9
D: TRBD1
size: -
J: TRBJ1-1
CDR3: CAKTGGLMNTEAFF
DNA: TGTGCCAAGACAGGGGGCCTGATGAACACTGAAGCTTTCTTT

length: 15
V: TRBV5-1
D: -
size: few
J: TRBJ2-7
CDR3: CASSLVGPIPAEQYF
DNA: TGCGCCAGCAGCTTGGTCGGTCCGATACCCGCAGAGCAGTACTTC

length: 12
V: TRBV27
D: -
size: -
J: TRBJ2-1
CDR3: CASSFPGLEQFF
DNA: TGTGCCAGCAGTTTCCCGGGACTTGAGCAGTTCTTC

length: 18
V: TRBV27
D: TRBD2
size: -
J: TRBJ2-3
CDR3: CASSLLTSGGAGTDTQYF
DNA: TGTGCCAGCAGTTTGTTGACTAGCGGGGGGGCCGGCACAGATACGCAGTATTTT

length: 14
V: TRBV5-1
D: TRBD1
size: -
J: TRBJ1-5
CDR3: CASSPDRGGQPQHF
DNA: TGCGCCAGCAGCCCGGACAGGGGTGGACAGCCCCAGCATTTT

length: 14
V: TRBV9
D: -
size: -
J: TRBJ2-5
CDR3: CASSVAPNVGSPYF
DNA: TGTGCCAGCAGCGTAGCGCCGAACGTCGGGAGCCCGTACTTC

length: 14
V: TRBV30
D: TRBD1
size: -
J: TRBJ2-3
CDR3: CAGRDRAAPDTQYF
DNA: TGTGCCGGGAGGGACAGGGCGGCTCCCGATACGCAGTATTTT

length: 14
V: TRBV7-9
D: -
size: -
J: TRBJ1-3
CDR3: CASSRAGSGNTIYF
DNA: TGTGCCAGCAGCCGGGCGGGCTCTGGAAACACCATATATTTT

length: 14
V: TRBV6-5
D: -
size: -
J: TRBJ1-2
CDR3: CASSYSGQNYGYTF
DNA: TGTGCCAGCAGTTACTCCGGACAGAACTATGGCTACACCTTC

length: 14
V: TRBV11-3
D: TRBD2
size: -
J: TRBJ2-1
CDR3: CASSTLAGVNEQFF
DNA: TGTGCCAGCAGCACTCTAGCGGGAGTAAATGAGCAGTTCTTC

length: 15
V: TRBV27
D: -
size: -
J: TRBJ1-1
CDR3: CASSPAGDMRTEAFF
DNA: TGTGCCAGCAGCCCCGCGGGTGATATGAGGACTGAAGCTTTCTTT

length: 15
V: TRBV10-2
D: -
size: -
J: TRBJ1-5
CDR3: CASSLQGLGPQPQHF
DNA: TGCGCCAGCAGTCTACAGGGCCTAGGTCCTCAGCCCCAGCATTTT

length: 14
V: TRBV11-2
D: TRBD2
size: -
J: TRBJ2-7
CDR3: CASSLSGSPYEQYF
DNA: TGTGCCAGCAGCTTAAGCGGGAGTCCGTACGAGCAGTACTTC

length: 15
V: TRBV5-1
D: TRBD2
size: few
J: TRBJ2-1
CDR3: CASSLGGGASNEQFF
DNA: TGCGCCAGCAGCTTGGGCGGGGGGGCCTCTAATGAGCAGTTCTTC

length: 14
V: TRBV4-1
D: -
size: -
J: TRBJ1-1
CDR3: CASMDIDTNTEAFF
DNA: TGCGCCAGCATGGACATCGATACGAACACTGAAGCTTTCTTT

length: 15
V: TRBV27
D: TRBD1
size: -
J: TRBJ2-7
CDR3: CASKREGQGLYEQYF
DNA: TGTGCCAGCAAGAGGGAGGGACAGGGACTCTACGAGCAGTACTTC

length: 15
V: TRBV7-4
D: -
size: -
J: TRBJ1-5
CDR3: CASSLRGGVGQPQHF
DNA: TGTGCCAGCAGCTTACGGGGGGGGGTTGGGCAGCCCCAGCATTTT

length: 14
V: TRBV5-1
D: TRBD1
size: few
J: TRBJ1-1
CDR3: CASSPGGSGTEAFF
DNA: TGCGCCAGCAGCCCAGGGGGATCGGGCACTGAAGCTTTCTTT

length: 13
V: TRBV7-3
D: -
size: -
J: TRBJ2-2
CDR3: CASSLAVPGELFF
DNA: TGTGCCAGCAGCTTGGCAGTTCCCGGGGAGCTGTTTTTT

length: 15
V: TRBV29-1
D: TRBD2
size: few
J: TRBJ2-2
CDR3: CSVVSGSSDTGELFF
DNA: TGCAGCGTTGTTAGCGGGAGTTCTGACACCGGGGAGCTGTTTTTT

length: 15
V: TRBV19
D: -
size: -
J: TRBJ2-7
CDR3: CASSMRLTSSGEQYF
DNA: TGTGCCAGTAGTATGAGACTAACCTCGTCTGGGGAGCAGTACTTC

length: 14
V: TRBV25-1
D: -
size: once
J: TRBJ1-6
CDR3: CASSVGIGNSPLHF
DNA: TGTGCCAGCAGTGTAGGTATCGGGAATTCACCCCTCCACTTT

length: 14
V: TRBV4-1
D: TRBD1
size: -
J: TRBJ1-1
CDR3: CASSQGTGGAEAFF
DNA: TGCGCCAGCAGCCAAGGGACAGGGGGGGCCGAAGCTTTCTTT

length: 14
V: TRBV5-8
D: TRBD1
size: -
J: TRBJ1-1
CDR3: CASSLASTGIYAFF
DNA: TGTGCCAGCAGCTTGGCCTCGACAGGGATATACGCTTTCTTT

length: 16
V: TRBV30
D: TRBD1
size: -
J: TRBJ1-5
CDR3: CAWSPNDRGLSQPQHF
DNA: TGTGCCTGGAGTCCTAACGACAGGGGGCTTAGTCAGCCCCAGCATTTT

length: 13
V: TRBV27
D: -
size: -
J: TRBJ2-2
CDR3: CASRGTNTGELFF
DNA: TGTGCCAGCCGGGGAACCAACACCGGGGAGCTGTTTTTT

length: 18
V: TRBV4-1
D: TRBD2
size: -
J: TRBJ2-6
CDR3: CASSQDLGAPGGANGLTF
DNA: TGCGCCAGCAGCCAAGATCTCGGGGCCCCGGGGGGGGCCAACGGCCTGACTTTC